The source of this T cell receptor beta chain is a study of preoperative IRX-2 immunotherapy in early breast cancer. Using immunoSEQ multiplex PCR, the repertoire was profiled, and TCRdb retains in-frame clones only, with some absent. The sample holds 75,000 to 100,000 clones, 70% to 90% seen once. Documented treatment: preoperative locoregional IRX-2 cytokine immunotherapy. Preoperative locoregional IRX-2 cytokine immunotherapy was tested in the phase Ib source study. V was pared by 6 bases and J by 7 bases, with 15 bases between. This CDR3 contains 14 residues. CDR1 and CDR2 (germline): MDHEN, SYDVKM.

Sequences were derived from tumor tissue, sampled after IRX-2 immunotherapy. This clonotype was obtained from a human donor with breast cancer. The V call is TRBV28, the J call TRBJ1-4; maybe TRBD1 (6 bases). Here the CDR3 DNA reads TGTGCCAGCAGGATAGGGGGAAATGGTGAAAAACTGTTTTTT. Its translation is CASRIGGNGEKLFF.